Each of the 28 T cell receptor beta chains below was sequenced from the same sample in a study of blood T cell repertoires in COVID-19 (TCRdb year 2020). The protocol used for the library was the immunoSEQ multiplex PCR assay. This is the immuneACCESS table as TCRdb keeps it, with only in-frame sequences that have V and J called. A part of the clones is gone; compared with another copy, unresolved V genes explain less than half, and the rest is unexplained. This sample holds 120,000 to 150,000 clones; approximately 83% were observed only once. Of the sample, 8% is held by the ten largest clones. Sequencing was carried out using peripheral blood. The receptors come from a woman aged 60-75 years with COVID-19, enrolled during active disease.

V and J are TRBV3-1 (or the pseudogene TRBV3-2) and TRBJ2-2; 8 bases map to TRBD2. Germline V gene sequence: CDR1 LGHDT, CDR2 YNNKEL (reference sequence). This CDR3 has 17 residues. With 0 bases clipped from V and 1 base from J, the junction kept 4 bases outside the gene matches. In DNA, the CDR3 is TGTGCCAGCAGCCAAGATACGGGGGGGAAGAACACCGGGGAGCTGTTTTTT. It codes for CASSQDTGGKNTGELFF.

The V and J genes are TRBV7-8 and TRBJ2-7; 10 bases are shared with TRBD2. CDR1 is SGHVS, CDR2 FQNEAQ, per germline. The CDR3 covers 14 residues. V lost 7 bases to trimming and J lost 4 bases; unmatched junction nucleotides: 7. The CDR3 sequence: CASKKLAGFYEQYF. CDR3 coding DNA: TGTGCCAGCAAAAAACTAGCGGGGTTTTACGAGCAGTACTTC.

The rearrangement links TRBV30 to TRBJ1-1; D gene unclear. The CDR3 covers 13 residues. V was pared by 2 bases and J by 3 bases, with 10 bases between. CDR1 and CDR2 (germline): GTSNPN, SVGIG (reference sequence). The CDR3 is CAWSQEGDTEAFF. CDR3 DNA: TGTGCCTGGAGTCAAGAGGGAGACACTGAAGCTTTCTTT.

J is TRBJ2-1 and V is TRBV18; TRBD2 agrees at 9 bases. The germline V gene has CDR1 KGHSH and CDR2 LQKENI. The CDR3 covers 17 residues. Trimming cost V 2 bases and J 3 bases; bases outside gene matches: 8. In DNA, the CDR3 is TGTGCCAGCTCACCATATAGCAGCGGGGGGAACTACAATGAGCAGTTCTTC. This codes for CASSPYSSGGNYNEQFF. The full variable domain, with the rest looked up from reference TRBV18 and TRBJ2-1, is NAGVMQNPRHLVRRRGQEARLRCSPMKGHSHVYWYRQLPEEGLKFMVYLQKENIIDESGMPKERFSAEFPKEGPSILRIQQVVRGDSAAYFCASSPYSSGGNYNEQFFGPGTRLTVL.

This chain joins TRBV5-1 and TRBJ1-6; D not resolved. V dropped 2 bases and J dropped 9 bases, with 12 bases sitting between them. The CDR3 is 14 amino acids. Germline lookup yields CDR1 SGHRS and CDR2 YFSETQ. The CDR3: CASSFGEATSPLHF. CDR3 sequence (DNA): TGCGCCAGCAGCTTCGGGGAGGCTACTTCACCCCTCCACTTT.

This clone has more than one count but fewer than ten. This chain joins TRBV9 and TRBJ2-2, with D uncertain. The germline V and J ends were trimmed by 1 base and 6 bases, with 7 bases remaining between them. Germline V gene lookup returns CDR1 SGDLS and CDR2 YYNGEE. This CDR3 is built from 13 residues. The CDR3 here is CASSVNRAGELFF. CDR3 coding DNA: TGTGCCAGCAGCGTAAACCGGGCCGGGGAGCTGTTTTTT.

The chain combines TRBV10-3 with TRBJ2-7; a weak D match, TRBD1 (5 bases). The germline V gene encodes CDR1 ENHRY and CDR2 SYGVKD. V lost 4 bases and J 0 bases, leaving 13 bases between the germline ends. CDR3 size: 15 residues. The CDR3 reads CAISGTGRYSYEQYF. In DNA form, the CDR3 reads TGTGCCATCAGTGGTACAGGTCGCTACTCCTACGAGCAGTACTTC.

CDR3 in amino acids: CASSLGQGSYNEQFF. The CDR3 bases are TGTGCCAGCAGCTTGGGACAGGGCTCCTACAATGAGCAGTTCTTC. The rearrangement links TRBV7-9 to TRBJ2-1, with 9 bases lining up with TRBD1. Germline trimming cut 3 bases from V and 0 bases from J; bases unmatched to any gene: 0. Germline V gene lookup returns CDR1 SEHNR and CDR2 FQNEAQ (reference sequence). The length of the CDR3 is 15 residues.

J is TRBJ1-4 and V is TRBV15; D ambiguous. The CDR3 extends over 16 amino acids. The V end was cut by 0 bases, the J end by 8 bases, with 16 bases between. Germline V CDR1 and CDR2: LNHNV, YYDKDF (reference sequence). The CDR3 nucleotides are TGTGCCACCAGCAGAGATCTCGGGATCTCTGAGGAAAAACTGTTTTTT. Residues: CATSRDLGISEEKLFF.

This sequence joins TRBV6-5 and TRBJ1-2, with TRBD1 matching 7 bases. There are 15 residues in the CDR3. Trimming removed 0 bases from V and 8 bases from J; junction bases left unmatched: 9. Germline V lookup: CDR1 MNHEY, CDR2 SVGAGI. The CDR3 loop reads CASSYSRTGEGGYTF. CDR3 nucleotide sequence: TGTGCCAGCAGTTACTCTCGAACAGGGGAAGGGGGCTACACCTTC.

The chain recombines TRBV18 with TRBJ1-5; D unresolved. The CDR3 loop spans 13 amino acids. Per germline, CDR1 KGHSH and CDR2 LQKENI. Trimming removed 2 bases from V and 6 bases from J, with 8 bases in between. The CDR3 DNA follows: TGTGCCAGCTCACCAGTGTCCTTTCAGCCCCAGCATTTT. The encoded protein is CASSPVSFQPQHF. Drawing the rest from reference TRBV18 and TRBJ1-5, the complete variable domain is NAGVMQNPRHLVRRRGQEARLRCSPMKGHSHVYWYRQLPEEGLKFMVYLQKENIIDESGMPKERFSAEFPKEGPSILRIQQVVRGDSAAYFCASSPVSFQPQHFGDGTRLSIL.

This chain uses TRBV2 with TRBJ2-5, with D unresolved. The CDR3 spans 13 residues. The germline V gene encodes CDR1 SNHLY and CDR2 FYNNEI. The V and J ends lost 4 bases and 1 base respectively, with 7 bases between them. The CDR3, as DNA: TGTGCCAGCAGTGTCCAGGCCCAAGAGACCCAGTACTTC. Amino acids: CASSVQAQETQYF.

As DNA, the CDR3 is TGTGCCAGCAGCTTGGGACTAGCGGGGTCGGCGGGAGAGACCCAGTACTTC. Its translation: CASSLGLAGSAGETQYF. The chain carries TRBV5-4 and TRBJ2-5; 11 bases fit TRBD2. The germline V gene has CDR1 SGHNT and CDR2 YYREEE (reference sequence). This CDR3 has 17 residues. The V gene end was trimmed by 0 bases and the J gene end by 4 bases; junction bases not matched to a gene: 8.

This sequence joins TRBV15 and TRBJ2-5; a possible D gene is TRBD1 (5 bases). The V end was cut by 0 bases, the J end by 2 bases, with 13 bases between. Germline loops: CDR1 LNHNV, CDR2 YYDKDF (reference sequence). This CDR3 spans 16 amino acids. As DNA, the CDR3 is TGTGCCACCAGCAGAGATGGGCTAAACAGGCAAGAGACCCAGTACTTC. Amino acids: CATSRDGLNRQETQYF.

Here the CDR3 reads CASSKRQVRNEQFF. The CDR3 DNA reads TGTGCCAGCAGCAAACGACAGGTTCGAAATGAGCAGTTCTTC. The rearrangement uses TRBV7-8 and TRBJ2-1, with a possible D match to TRBD1 (6 bases). This CDR3 is 14 amino acids long. V lost 5 bases to trimming and J lost 7 bases, with 15 bases between them. Germline V gene sequence: CDR1 SGHVS, CDR2 FQNEAQ.

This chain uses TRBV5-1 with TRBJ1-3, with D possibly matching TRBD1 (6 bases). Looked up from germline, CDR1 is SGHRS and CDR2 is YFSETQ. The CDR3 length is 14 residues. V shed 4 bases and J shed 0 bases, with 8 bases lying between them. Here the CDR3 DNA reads TGCGCCAGCAGCCGGACAGTCTCTGGAAACACCATATATTTT. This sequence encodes CASSRTVSGNTIYF.

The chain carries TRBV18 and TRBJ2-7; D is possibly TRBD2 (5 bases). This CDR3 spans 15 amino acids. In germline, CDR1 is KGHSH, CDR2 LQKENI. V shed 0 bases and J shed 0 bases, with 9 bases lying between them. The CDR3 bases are TGTGCCAGCTCACCACCAACGCGGGCCTCCTACGAGCAGTACTTC. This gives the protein CASSPPTRASYEQYF.

The CDR3, as DNA: TGTGCCAGCAGCTTCAACAGGGGTGGTGAGCAGTACTTC. It yields the protein CASSFNRGGEQYF. V usage is TRBV5-6 and J usage is TRBJ2-7; 7 bases fit TRBD1. This CDR3 contains 13 residues. Trimming cost V 2 bases and J 7 bases; bases outside gene matches: 6. In germline, CDR1 is SGHDT, CDR2 YYEEEE.

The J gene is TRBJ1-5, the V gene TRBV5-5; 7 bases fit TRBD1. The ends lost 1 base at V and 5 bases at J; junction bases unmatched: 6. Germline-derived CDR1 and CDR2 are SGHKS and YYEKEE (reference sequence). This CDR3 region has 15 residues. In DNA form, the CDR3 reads TGTGCCAGCAGCTTGTCTACAGGGGAGGATCAGCCCCAGCATTTT. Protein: CASSLSTGEDQPQHF.

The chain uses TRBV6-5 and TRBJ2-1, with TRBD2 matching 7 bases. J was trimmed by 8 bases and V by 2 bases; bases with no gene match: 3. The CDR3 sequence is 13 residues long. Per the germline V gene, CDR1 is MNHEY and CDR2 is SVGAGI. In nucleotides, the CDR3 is TGTGCCAGCAGTTACCCGGGAGGCGATGAGCAGTTCTTC. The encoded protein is CASSYPGGDEQFF.

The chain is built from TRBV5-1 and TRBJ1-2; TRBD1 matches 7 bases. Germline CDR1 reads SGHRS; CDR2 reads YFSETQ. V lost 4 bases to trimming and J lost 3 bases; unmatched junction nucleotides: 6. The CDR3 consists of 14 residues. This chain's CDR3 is CASSLGQADYGYTF. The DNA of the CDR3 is TGCGCCAGCAGCCTTGGACAGGCCGACTATGGCTACACCTTC. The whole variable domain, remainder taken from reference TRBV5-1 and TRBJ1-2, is KAGVTQTPRYLIKTRGQQVTLSCSPISGHRSVSWYQQTPGQGLQFLFEYFSETQRNKGNFPGRFSGRQFSNSRSEMNVSTLELGDSALYLCASSLGQADYGYTFGSGTRLTVV.

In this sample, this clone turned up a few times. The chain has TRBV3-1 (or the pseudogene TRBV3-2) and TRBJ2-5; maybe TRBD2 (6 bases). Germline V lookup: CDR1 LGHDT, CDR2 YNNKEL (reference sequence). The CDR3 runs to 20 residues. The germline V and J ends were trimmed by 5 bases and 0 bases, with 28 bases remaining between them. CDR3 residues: CASSFIGLQVIVGYQETQYF. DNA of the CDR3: TGTGCCAGCAGCTTTATAGGACTACAGGTTATTGTCGGGTACCAAGAGACCCAGTACTTC.

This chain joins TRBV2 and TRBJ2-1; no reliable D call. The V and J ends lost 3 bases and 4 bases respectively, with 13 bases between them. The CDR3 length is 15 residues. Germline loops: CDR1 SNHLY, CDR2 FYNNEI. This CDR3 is CASSEERGRYNEQFF. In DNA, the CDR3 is TGTGCCAGCAGTGAGGAACGCGGCAGATACAATGAGCAGTTCTTC.

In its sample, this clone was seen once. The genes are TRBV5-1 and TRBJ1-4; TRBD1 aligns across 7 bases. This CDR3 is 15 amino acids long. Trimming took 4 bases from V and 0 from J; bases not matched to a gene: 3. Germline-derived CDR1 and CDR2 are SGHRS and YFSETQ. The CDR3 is CASSQTGPTNEKLFF. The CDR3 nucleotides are TGCGCCAGCAGCCAGACAGGGCCAACTAATGAAAAACTGTTTTTT.

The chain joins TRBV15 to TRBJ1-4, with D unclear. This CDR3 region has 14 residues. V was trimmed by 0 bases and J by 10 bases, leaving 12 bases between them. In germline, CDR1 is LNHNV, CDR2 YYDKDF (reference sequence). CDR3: CATSRDQAEGKLFF. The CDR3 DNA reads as TGTGCCACCAGCAGAGATCAGGCAGAGGGAAAACTGTTTTTT.

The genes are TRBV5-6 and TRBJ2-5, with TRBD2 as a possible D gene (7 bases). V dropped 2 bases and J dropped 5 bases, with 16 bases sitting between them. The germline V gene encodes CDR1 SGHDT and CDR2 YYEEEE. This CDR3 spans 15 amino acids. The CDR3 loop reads CASSLGGRGSETQYF. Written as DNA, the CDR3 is TGTGCCAGCAGCTTAGGGGGGCGGGGGTCGGAGACCCAGTACTTC.

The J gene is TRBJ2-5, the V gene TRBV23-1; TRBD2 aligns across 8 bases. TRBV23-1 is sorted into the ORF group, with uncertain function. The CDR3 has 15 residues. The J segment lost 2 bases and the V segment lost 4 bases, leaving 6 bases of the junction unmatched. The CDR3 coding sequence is TGCGCCAGCAGTCGACGGGAGGGCGGACAAGAGACCCAGTACTTC. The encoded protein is CASSRREGGQETQYF.

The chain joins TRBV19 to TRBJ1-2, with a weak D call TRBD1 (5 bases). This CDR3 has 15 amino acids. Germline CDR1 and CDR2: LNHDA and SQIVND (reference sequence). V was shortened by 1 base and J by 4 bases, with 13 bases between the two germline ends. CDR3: CASSIVGGLFYGYTF. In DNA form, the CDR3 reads TGTGCCAGTAGTATAGTCGGGGGACTATTCTATGGCTACACCTTC.